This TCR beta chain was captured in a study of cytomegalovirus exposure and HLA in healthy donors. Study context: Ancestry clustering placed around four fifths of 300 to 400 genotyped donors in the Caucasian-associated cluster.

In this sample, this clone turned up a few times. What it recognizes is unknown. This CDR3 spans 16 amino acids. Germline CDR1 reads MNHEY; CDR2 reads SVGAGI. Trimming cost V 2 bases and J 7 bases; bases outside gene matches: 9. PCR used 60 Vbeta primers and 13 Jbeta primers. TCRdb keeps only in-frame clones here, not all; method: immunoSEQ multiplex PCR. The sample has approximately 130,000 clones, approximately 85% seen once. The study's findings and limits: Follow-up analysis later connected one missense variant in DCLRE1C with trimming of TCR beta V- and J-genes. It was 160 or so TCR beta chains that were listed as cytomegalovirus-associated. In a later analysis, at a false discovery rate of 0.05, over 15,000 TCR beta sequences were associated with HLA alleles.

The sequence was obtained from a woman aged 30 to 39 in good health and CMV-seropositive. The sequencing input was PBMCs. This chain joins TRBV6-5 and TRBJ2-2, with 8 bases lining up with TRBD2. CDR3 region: CASSYRARGAHGELFF. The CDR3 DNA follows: TGTGCCAGCAGTTACAGGGCGCGGGGGGCCCACGGGGAGCTGTTTTTT.